This entry is about one T cell receptor (beta chain). Its antigen is currently not known. No clone much larger than this one lies a single base away; base qualities are absent. These data are taken from a study of blood T cell repertoires in COVID-19 (dated by TCRdb to 2020 to 2022). Study-level background: Collaborator samples came from the United States, Italy and Spain and covered acute and convalescent phases of COVID-19. The material from the prospective study consisted of cDNA or gDNA derived from T cells, B-cell-depleted T cells, or PBMCs. The dataset comprised deeply sampled blood TCRbeta repertoires from subjects exposed to, actively infected with, or recovered from COVID-19. The repertoires were released in a freely available public database meant as a resource for research on the immune response to SARS-CoV-2. The samples were drawn from two sources: the first 160 participants of the ongoing ImmuneRACE study, and fewer than 1,500 subjects contributed by 6 global collaborators. Nearly every sample came with metadata listing a de-identified subject ID, COVID-19 status, age in years and sex. Where available, HLA class I and class II types were taken from metadata supplied by the sample provider and were not determined by assay-based typing. Here is what the overall study found, with its caveats: The amount of clinical and demographic metadata varied by source and participant and was provided uncurated.

Enrolling through a virtual design, the prospective study's participants ranged in age from about 18 to 89 years and lived across roughly 23 United States geographic areas. In the prospective study, participants were assigned to cohorts based on the clinical history participants reported in a screening survey and a study questionnaire. Recovered participants in ImmuneRACE Cohort 3 were defined by two consecutive negative NP/OP PCR tests, clearance by a healthcare professional, or resolution of symptoms. In the prospective study, whole blood, serum and a nasopharyngeal or oropharyngeal swab were collected from each participant by mobile phlebotomists. Participants in the prospective study had the option to provide additional blood draws and questionnaires over a roughly 2-month period. Blood samples from the prospective study were shipped frozen or at room temperature prior to DNA extraction. TCRbeta CDR3 regions were amplified from genomic DNA by means of the immunoSEQ Assay, a bias-controlled multiplex PCR. On the authors' methods: Within the assay, amplification of reference gene primers was used to estimate how many nucleated cells each sample contained. Sequence reads were collapsed and filtered to measure the absolute abundance of every unique TCRbeta CDR3 rearrangement. For each sample, productive Simpson clonality was calculated by taking the square root of Simpson's diversity index across productive rearrangements. What TCRdb holds here is the immuneACCESS table cut down to in-frame rearrangements. Part of the clones is not present; checked against another copy, under half of the missing clones reflect an unresolved V gene, and the others are unexplained. V and J calls and clone size are given by that table; D and trimming were obtained from the DNA. Here the sample has 150,000 to 200,000 clones; 84% occur a single time. 15% of the sample comes from the top ten.

V is pared back by 6 bases and J by 5 bases, with 10 bases lying between the germline termini. Looking up the germline V gene yields CDR1 MNHEY and CDR2 SVGAGI. The CDR3 covers 13 residues, taking in both the cysteine and the phenylalanine. Kept here is only the CDR3 DNA, which spans 39 bases and is read in frame from base 1. Recombination joined TRBV6-5 with TRBJ2-2; the D region possibly corresponds to TRBD1 (6 bases align). Sequencing was performed on PBMCs or T cells enriched from blood (not recorded which). The receptor was derived from a man aged 50-60 years who had recovered from COVID-19. The DNA sequence is as follows: TGTGCCAGCAGGATTACAGGGACCGGGGAGCTGTTTTTT. Its translation reads: CASRITGTGELFF.